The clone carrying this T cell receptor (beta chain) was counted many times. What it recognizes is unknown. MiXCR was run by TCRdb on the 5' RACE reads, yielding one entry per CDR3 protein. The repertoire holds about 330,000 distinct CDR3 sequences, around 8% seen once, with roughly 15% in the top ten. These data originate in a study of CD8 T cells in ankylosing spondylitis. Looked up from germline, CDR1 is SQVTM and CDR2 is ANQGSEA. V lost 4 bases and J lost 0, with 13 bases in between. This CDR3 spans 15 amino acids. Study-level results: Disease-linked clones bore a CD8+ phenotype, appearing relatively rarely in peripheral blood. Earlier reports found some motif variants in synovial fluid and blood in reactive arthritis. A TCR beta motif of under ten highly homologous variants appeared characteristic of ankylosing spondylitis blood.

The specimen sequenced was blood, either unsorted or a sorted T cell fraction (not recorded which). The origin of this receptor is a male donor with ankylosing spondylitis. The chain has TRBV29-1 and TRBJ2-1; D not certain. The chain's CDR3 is CSVVVALSSYNEQFF. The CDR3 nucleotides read TGCAGCGTTGTGGTTGCGTTAAGCTCCTACAATGAGCAGTTCTTC.